This entry lists 8 T cell receptor beta chains sequenced from one sample in a study of CD8 T cells in Susac syndrome. A quantity of about 0.5 to 1 ug RNA underwent reverse transcription using random hexamers. TCRdb reprocessed the immunoSEQ multiplex PCR reads with MiXCR, giving one entry per CDR3 protein. The sample consists of approximately 280,000 distinct CDR3 sequences, about 85% of them appearing once. Sequencing was done on a sample of CD8+ T cells from PBMCs. Receptor source: a human donor with multiple sclerosis.

This clonotype was seen only a few times. The chain has TRBV7-9 and TRBJ2-1; possibly TRBD2 for D (6 bases). CDR1 SEHNR and CDR2 FQNEAQ come from the germline V gene (reference sequence). The V gene lost 0 bases and the J gene lost 3 bases, with 9 bases spanning the gap. The CDR3 is 15 amino acids. As DNA, the CDR3 is TGTGCCAGCAGCTTAGCGCGGAGGGGCTACAATGAGCAGTTCTTC. Its protein product is CASSLARRGYNEQFF. Based on the CDR3 plus reference TRBV7-9 and TRBJ2-1, the full variable domain is DTGVSQNPRHKITKRGQNVTFRCDPISEHNRLYWYRQTLGQGPEFLTYFQNEAQLEKSRLLSDRFSAERPKGSFSTLEIQRTEQGDSAMYLCASSLARRGYNEQFFGPGTRLTVL.

The chain carries TRBV6-5 and TRBJ2-3, with TRBD2 matching 7 bases. This CDR3 region has 13 residues. Germline V gene data show CDR1 as MNHEY and CDR2 as SVGAGI. Germline trimming cut 7 bases from V and 6 bases from J; bases unmatched to any gene: 7. The CDR3 DNA sequence: TGTGCCAGCACCCAGACCGGGGGGGATACGCAGTATTTT. Protein: CASTQTGGDTQYF.

The V and J genes are TRBV19 and TRBJ2-7; 9 nucleotides line up with TRBD1. CDR1 LNHDA and CDR2 SQIVND come from the germline V gene (reference sequence). V was clipped by 6 bases and J by 6 bases; unmatched bases: 12. The CDR3 extends over 15 amino acids. The CDR3 nucleotides are TGTGCCAGTAGCAAATATCAAAGACAGGGGGTCGAGCAGTACTTC. It specifies CASSKYQRQGVEQYF.

The chain employs TRBV25-1 and TRBJ2-1; maybe TRBD2 (5 bases). Trimming removed 3 bases from V and 1 base from J, with 7 bases in between. The CDR3 is 14 amino acids. CDR1 and CDR2 from the germline V gene are MGHDK and SYGVNS. The CDR3 spells CASSDAGSYNEQFF. CDR3 DNA: TGTGCCAGCAGTGACGCGGGTTCCTACAATGAGCAGTTCTTC.

The rearrangement joins TRBV11-2 to TRBJ2-5; 14 nucleotides line up with TRBD2. Germline assignment: CDR1 SGHAT and CDR2 FQNNGV. Unmatched junction bases numbered 11, after V lost 1 base and J lost 4 bases. CDR3 size: 19 residues. The CDR3 loop reads CASSLGTPGLAGVRETQYF. CDR3 sequence (DNA): TGTGCCAGCAGCTTAGGAACCCCGGGACTAGCGGGAGTGAGAGAGACCCAGTACTTC.

The J gene is TRBJ1-3, the V gene TRBV29-1; D ambiguous. The CDR3 has 17 amino acids. V was trimmed by 1 base and J by 0 bases, leaving 16 bases between them. CDR1 is SQVTM and CDR2 is ANQGSEA in the germline V gene. The CDR3 is CSVEVQARIFSGNTIYF. The CDR3 DNA follows: TGCAGCGTTGAAGTTCAAGCACGAATTTTCTCTGGAAACACCATATATTTT. The complete variable domain, with remaining parts taken from reference TRBV29-1 and TRBJ1-3, reads SAVISQKPSRDICQRGTSLTIQCQVDSQVTMMFWYRQQPGQSLTLIATANQGSEATYESGFVIDKFPISRPNLTFSTLTVSNMSPEDSSIYLCSVEVQARIFSGNTIYFGEGSWLTVV.

The V and J genes are TRBV9 and TRBJ1-6, with TRBD1 identical over 7 bases. This CDR3 region has 15 residues. From germline, CDR1 is SGDLS and CDR2 YYNGEE. Trimming cost V 2 bases and J 7 bases; bases outside gene matches: 6. Here the CDR3 DNA reads TGTGCCAGCAGCGTTGGAGGGGGCCAGAATTCACCCCTCCACTTT. It specifies CASSVGGGQNSPLHF.

There are a few counts of this clonotype. V is TRBV6-1 and J is TRBJ2-4, with D tentatively TRBD1 or TRBD2 (5 bases each). Germline assignment: CDR1 MNHNS and CDR2 SASEGT. V was clipped by 5 bases and J by 1 base, with 15 bases between them. CDR3 length: 16 amino acids. The CDR3 DNA sequence: TGTGCCAGCAGTCGGACTTTAGGGGTTGCCAAAAACATTCAGTACTTC. Its protein product is CASSRTLGVAKNIQYF.